One T cell receptor beta chain is described in this entry. What it recognizes is unknown. Trimming removed 4 bases from V and 9 bases from J; junction bases left unmatched: 6. Germline CDR1 reads MGHRA; CDR2 reads YSYEKL. The CDR3 is 14 amino acids. For the second PCR, which ran for 7 to 11 cycles, a sample-barcoded 5' primer and a J-beta primer mix were used. Each CDR3 protein gets one entry after TCRdb re-called the 5' RACE reads with MiXCR. The table lists about 670,000 distinct CDR3 sequences, approximately 52% of them singletons. This entry comes from a study of blood T cells in healthy people across ages. Per sample, extraction of total RNA gave at least 6 micrograms in every case. Findings and limits, study-wide: Naive T cell percentage by flow cytometry tracked strongly with beta diversity. TCR beta diversity, measured per million T cells, fell in a roughly linear way with age. Higher diversity and more naive CD4+ cells were features of long-lived donors, compared to aged donors.

This receptor was obtained from a woman older than 75 in good health. The sample consisted of blood. The chain has TRBV4-1 and TRBJ2-1; 10 bases fit TRBD1. The CDR3 nucleotides read TGCGCCAGCAGCCGGATGACAGGGGGCGGTGAGCAGTTCTTC. Translating it yields CASSRMTGGGEQFF.